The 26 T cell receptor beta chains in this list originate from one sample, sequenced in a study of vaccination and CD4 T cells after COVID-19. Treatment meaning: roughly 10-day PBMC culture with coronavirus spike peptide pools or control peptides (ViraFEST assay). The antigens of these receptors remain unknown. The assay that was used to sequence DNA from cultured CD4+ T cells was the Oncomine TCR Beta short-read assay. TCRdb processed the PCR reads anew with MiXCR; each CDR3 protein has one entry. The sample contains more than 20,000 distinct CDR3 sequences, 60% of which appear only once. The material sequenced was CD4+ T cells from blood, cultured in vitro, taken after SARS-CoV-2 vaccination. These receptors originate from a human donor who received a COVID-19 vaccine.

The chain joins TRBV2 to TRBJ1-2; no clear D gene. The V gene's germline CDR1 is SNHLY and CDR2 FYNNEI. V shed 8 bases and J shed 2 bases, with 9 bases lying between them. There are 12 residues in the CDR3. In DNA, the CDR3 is TGTGCCAGCTTTAAACCGAACTATGGCTACACCTTC. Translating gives CASFKPNYGYTF. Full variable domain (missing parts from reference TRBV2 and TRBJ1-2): EPEVTQTPSHQVTQMGQEVILRCVPISNHLYFYWYRQILGQKVEFLVSFYNNEISEKSEIFDDQFSVERPDGSNFTLKIRSTKLEDSAMYFCASFKPNYGYTFGSGTRLTVV.

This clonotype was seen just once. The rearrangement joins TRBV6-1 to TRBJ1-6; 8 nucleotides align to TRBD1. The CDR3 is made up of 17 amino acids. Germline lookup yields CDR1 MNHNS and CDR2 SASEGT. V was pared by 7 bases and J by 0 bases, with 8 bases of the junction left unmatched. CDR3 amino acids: CASTETGVYSYNSPLHF. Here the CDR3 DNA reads TGTGCCAGCACTGAGACAGGGGTTTACTCCTATAATTCACCCCTCCACTTT.

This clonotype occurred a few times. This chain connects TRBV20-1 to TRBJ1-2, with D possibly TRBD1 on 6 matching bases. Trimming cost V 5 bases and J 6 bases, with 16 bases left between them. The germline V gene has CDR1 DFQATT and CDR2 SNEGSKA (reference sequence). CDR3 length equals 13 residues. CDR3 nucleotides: TGCAGTGCTTTGAAACAGGGACGGGATGGCTACACCTTC. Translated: CSALKQGRDGYTF.

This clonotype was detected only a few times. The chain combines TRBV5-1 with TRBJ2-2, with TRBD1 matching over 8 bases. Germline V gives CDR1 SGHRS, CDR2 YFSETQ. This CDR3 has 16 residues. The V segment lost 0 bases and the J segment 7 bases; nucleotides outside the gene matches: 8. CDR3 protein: CASSLEGRGRNGELFF. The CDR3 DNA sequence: TGCGCCAGCAGCTTGGAAGGCAGGGGGCGTAACGGGGAGCTGTTTTTT.

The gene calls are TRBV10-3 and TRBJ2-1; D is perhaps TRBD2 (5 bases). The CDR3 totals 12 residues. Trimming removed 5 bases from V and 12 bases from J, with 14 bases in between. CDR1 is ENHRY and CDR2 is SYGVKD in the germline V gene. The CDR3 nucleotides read TGTGCCATCAGTAAAACCCAAGGAGGGCAGTTCTTC. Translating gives CAISKTQGGQFF.

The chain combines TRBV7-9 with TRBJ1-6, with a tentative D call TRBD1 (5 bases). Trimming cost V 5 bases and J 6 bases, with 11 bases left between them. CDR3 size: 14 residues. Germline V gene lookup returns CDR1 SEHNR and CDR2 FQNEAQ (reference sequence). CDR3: CASSQTGGNSPLHF. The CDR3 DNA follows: TGTGCCAGCAGCCAGACGGGGGGTAATTCACCCCTCCACTTT.

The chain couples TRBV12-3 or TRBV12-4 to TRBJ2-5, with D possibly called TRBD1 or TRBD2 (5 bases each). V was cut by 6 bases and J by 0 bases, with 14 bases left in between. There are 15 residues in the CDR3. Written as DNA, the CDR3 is TGTGCCAGCAGCGGGGACCGATCCTACCAAGAGACCCAGTACTTC. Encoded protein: CASSGDRSYQETQYF.

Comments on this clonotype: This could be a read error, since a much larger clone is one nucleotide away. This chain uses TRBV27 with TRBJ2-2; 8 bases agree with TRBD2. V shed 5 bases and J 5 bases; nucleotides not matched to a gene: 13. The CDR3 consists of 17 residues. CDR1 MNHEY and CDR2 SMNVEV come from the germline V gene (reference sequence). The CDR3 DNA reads TGTGCCAGCAGTCCCACCTCGGCAGCGGGGGCTACCGGGGAGCTGTTTTTT. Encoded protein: CASSPTSAAGATGELFF.

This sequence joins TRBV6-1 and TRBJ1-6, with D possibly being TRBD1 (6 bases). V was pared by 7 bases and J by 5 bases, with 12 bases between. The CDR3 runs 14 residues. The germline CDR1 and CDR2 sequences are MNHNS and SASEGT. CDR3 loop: CASKQDRDNSPLHF. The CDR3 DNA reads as TGTGCCAGCAAACAGGACAGAGATAATTCACCCCTCCACTTT.

CDR3 bases: TGTGCCAGCAGCAAGGGGAGGTTTGGAACTGAAGCTTTCTTT. Translating it yields CASSKGRFGTEAFF. This chain joins TRBV11-2 and TRBJ1-1, with D tentatively TRBD1 (5 bases). The CDR3 runs to 14 residues. Germline CDR1 is SGHAT and CDR2 is FQNNGV. Trimming pared 5 bases from V and 5 bases from J, leaving 15 bases between. Looking up the rest from reference TRBV11-2 and TRBJ1-1 gives the full variable domain: EAGVAQSPRYKIIEKRQSVAFWCNPISGHATLYWYQQILGQGPKLLIQFQNNGVVDDSQLPKDRFSAERLKGVDSTLKIQPAKLEDSAVYLCASSKGRFGTEAFFGQGTRLTVV.

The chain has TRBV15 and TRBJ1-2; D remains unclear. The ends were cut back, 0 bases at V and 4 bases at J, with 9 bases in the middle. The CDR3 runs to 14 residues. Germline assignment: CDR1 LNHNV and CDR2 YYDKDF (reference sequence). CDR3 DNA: TGTGCCACCAGCAGAGAAGGGCAGCCCTATGGCTACACCTTC. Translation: CATSREGQPYGYTF.

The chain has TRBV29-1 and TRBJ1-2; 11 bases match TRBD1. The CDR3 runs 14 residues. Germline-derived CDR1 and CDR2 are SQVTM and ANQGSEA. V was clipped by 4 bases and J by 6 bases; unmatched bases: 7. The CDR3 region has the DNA TGCAGCGTTGTACTGGACAGGGGGCGTAATGGCTACACCTTC. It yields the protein CSVVLDRGRNGYTF.

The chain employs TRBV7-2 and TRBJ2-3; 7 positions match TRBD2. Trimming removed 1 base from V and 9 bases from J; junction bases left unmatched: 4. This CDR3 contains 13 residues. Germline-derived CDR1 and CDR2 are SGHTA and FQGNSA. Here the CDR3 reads CASSLDSGKTQYF. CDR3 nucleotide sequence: TGTGCCAGCAGCTTAGACAGCGGGAAAACGCAGTATTTT.

CDR3 region: CASSLAFGVSYEQYF. DNA for the CDR3: TGTGCCAGCAGCTTAGCTTTCGGGGTCTCCTACGAGCAGTACTTC. The V and J genes are TRBV7-2 and TRBJ2-7, with a possible D match to TRBD2 (5 bases). This CDR3 has 15 residues. V lost 0 bases, J lost 0 bases, and 9 bases lay in between. CDR1 and CDR2 (germline): SGHTA, FQGNSA.

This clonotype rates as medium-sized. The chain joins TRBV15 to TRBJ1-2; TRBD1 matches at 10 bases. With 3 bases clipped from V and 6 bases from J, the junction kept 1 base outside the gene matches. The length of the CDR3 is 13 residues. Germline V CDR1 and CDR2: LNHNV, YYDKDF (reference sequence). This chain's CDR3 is CATSRTGGDGYTF. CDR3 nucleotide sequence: TGTGCCACCAGCAGGACAGGGGGCGATGGCTACACCTTC.

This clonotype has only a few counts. The CDR3 region is CASSDGQLGNEKLFF. Here the CDR3 DNA reads TGTGCCAGCAGTGATGGACAGTTGGGCAATGAAAAACTGTTTTTT. The chain links TRBV6-2 or TRBV6-3 to TRBJ1-4; tentative D call: TRBD1 (6 bases). V lost 5 bases and J lost 5, with 15 bases in between. In germline, CDR1 is MNHEY, CDR2 SVGEGT. This CDR3 comprises 15 residues.

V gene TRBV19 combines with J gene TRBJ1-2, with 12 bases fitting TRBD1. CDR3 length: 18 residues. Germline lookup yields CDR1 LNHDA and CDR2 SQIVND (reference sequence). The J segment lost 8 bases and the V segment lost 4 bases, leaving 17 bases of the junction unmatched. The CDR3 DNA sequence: TGTGCCAGTAGTAGAGCCGGGACAGGGGGCGCGGAGTCCATGGGCTACACCTTC. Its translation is CASSRAGTGGAESMGYTF.

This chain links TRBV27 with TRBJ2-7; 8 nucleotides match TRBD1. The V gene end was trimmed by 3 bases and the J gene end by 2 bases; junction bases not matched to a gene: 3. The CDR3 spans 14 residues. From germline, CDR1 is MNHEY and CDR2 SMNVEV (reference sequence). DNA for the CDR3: TGTGCCAGCAGTTTTGACAGGGGTCCCTACGAGCAGTACTTC. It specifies CASSFDRGPYEQYF.

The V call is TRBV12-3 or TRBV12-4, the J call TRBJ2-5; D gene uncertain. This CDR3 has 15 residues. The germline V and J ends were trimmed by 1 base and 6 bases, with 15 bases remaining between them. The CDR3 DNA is TGTGCCAGCAGTTTAGAATGGGGTAGCAGGAAGACCCAGTACTTC. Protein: CASSLEWGSRKTQYF.

The CDR3 loop is CASTIWGDGGQPQHF. The CDR3 DNA reads TGTGCCAGTACTATTTGGGGGGACGGCGGTCAGCCCCAGCATTTT. The V and J genes are TRBV19 and TRBJ1-5; TRBD1 is a possible D gene (5 bases). The germline gives CDR1 LNHDA, CDR2 SQIVND (reference sequence). With 7 bases removed from V and 6 bases from J, the gap between germline ends came to 19 bases. There are 15 residues in the CDR3.

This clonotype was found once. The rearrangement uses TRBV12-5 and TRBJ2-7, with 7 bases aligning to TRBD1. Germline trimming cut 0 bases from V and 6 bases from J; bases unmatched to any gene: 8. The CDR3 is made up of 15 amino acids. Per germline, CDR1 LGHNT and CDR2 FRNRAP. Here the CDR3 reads CASGLVLRGGREQYF. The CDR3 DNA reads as TGTGCTAGTGGTTTGGTATTACGAGGGGGCCGCGAGCAGTACTTC.

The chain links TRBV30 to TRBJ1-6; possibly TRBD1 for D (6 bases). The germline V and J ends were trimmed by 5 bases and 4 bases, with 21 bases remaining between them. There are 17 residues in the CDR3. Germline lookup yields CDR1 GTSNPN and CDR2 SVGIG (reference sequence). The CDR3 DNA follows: TGTGCCTGGGGCCCGGGGTCGGGGGGCGGGTATAATTCACCCCTCCACTTT. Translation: CAWGPGSGGGYNSPLHF. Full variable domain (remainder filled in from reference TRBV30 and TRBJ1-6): SQTIHQWPATLVQPVGSPLSLECTVEGTSNPNLYWYRQAAGRGLQLLFYSVGIGQISSEVPQNLSASRPQDRQFILSSKKLLLSDSGFYLCAWGPGSGGGYNSPLHFGNGTRLTVT.

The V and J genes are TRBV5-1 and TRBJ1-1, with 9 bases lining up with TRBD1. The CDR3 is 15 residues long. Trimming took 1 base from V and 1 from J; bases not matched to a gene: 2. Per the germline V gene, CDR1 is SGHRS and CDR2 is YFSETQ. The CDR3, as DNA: TGCGCCAGCAGCTTGACGGGACAGGGGAACACTGAAGCTTTCTTT. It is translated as CASSLTGQGNTEAFF.

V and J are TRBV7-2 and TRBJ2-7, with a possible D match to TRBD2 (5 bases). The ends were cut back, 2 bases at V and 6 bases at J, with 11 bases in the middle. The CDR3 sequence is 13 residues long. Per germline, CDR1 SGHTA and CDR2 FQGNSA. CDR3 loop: CASSLWLRGEQYF. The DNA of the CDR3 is TGTGCCAGCAGCTTATGGCTCCGGGGCGAGCAGTACTTC.

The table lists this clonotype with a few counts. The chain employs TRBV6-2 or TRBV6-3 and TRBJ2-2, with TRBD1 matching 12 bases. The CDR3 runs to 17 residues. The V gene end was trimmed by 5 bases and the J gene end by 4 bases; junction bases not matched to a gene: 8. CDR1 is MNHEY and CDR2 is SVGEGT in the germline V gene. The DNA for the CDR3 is TGTGCCAGCAGTAACCGGGACAGGGGGCTGAGCACCGGGGAGCTGTTTTTT. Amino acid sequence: CASSNRDRGLSTGELFF.

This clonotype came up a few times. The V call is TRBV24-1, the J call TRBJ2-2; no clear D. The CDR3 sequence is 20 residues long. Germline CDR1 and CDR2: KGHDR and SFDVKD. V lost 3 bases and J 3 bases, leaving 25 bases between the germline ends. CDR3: CATSDASIRVTRFDTGELFF. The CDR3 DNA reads TGTGCCACCAGTGATGCATCAATTCGGGTCACCCGATTTGACACCGGGGAGCTGTTTTTT.